A single T cell receptor beta chain is shown here with its context. The source of the sample is a study of blood T cell repertoires in COVID-19. In the original workflow: How many nucleated cells were present was estimated from reference gene primer amplification. The method was immunoSEQ multiplex PCR; TCRdb's version includes in-frame clones alone and lacks a portion of them. Clonal size and the V and J genes are those of that table, whereas D and trimming came from the DNA. Of approximately 170,000 clones listed, about 85% are singletons. V lost 9 bases, J lost 0 bases, and 9 bases lay in between. CDR1 is MDHEN and CDR2 is SYDVKM in the germline V gene. CDR3 length: 12 amino acids.

Sequenced: peripheral blood. This chain connects TRBV28 to TRBJ2-7; D might be TRBD2 (6 bases). The TCR sequence derives from a man between 65 and 85 years old who had recovered from COVID-19. DNA for the CDR3: TGTGCCAGTGGGACTCTCTCCTACGAGCAGTACTTC. Its translation: CASGTLSYEQYF.